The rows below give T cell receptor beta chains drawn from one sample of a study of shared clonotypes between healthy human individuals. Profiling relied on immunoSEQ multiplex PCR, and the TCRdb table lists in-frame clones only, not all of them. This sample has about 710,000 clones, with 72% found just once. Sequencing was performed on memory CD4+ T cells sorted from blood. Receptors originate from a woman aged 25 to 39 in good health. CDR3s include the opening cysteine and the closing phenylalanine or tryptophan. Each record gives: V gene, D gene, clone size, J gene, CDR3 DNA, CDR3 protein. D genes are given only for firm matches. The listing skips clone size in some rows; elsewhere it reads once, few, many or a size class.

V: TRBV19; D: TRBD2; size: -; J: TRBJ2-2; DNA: TGTGCCGGGCGGACTAGCGGGAACACCGGGGAGCTGTTTTTT; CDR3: CAGRTSGNTGELFF
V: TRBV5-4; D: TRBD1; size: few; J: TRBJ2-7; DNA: TGTGCCAGCAGCCCCCCAGGGGGCGAGCAGAACGAGCAGTACTTC; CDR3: CASSPPGGEQNEQYF
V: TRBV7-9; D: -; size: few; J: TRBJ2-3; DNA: TGTGCCAGCAGTCTTTTACAGCAGACAGATACGCAGTATTTT; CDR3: CASSLLQQTDTQYF
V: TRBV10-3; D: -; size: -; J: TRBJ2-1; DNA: TGTGCCATCAGTGTGTCTATCGACAATGAGCAGTTCTTC; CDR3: CAISVSIDNEQFF
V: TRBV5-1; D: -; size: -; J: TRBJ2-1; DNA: TGCGCCAGCAGCTTGGACTCGATCTACAATGAGCAGTTCTTC; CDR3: CASSLDSIYNEQFF
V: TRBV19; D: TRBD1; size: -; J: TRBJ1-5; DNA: TGTGCCAGTACCAAAATATCCGGGACAGGGGCACTCAATCAGCCCCAGCATTTT; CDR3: CASTKISGTGALNQPQHF
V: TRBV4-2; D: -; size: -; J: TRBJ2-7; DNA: TGTGCCAGCAGCCAAGATGAGGCTAGCGCTTCCTACGAGCAGTACTTC; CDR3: CASSQDEASASYEQYF
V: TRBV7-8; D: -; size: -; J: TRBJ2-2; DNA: TGTGCCAGCAGCTTCCGAGGCGGGGAGCTGTTTTTT; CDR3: CASSFRGGELFF
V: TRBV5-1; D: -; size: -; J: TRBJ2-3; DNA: TGCGCCAGCAGCCCGGACATACCTTCCACAGATACGCAGTATTTT; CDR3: CASSPDIPSTDTQYF
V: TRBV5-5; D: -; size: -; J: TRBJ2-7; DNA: TGTGCCAGCAGCTTGTCGGCAGGGCCCTCCTACGAGCAGTACTTC; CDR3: CASSLSAGPSYEQYF
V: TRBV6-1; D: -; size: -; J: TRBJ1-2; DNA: TGTGCCAGCAGCCCGACAGCGGGCTATGGCTACACCTTC; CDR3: CASSPTAGYGYTF
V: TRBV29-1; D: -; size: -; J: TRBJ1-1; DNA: TGCAGCGTTGCAGATACGGTTGAAGCTTTCTTT; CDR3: CSVADTVEAFF
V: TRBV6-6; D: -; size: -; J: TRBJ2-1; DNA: TGTGCCAGCAGCCCTAGATCCTACAATGAGCAGTTCTTC; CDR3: CASSPRSYNEQFF
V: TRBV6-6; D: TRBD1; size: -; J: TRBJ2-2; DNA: TGTGCCAGCAGAAGACAGGGGGCGAACACCGGGGAGCTGTTTTTT; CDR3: CASRRQGANTGELFF
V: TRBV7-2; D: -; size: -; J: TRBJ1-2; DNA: TGTGCCAGCAGCTGGACCTACGGCTACACCTTC; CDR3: CASSWTYGYTF
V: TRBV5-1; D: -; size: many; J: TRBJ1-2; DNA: TGCGCCAGCAGCTTCGGGCAGGGTGAGGGCTACACCTTC; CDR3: CASSFGQGEGYTF
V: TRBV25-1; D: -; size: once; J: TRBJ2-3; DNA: TGTGCCAGCAGCGGGGGGGGGACAGGGCTCACAGATACGCAGTATTTT; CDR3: CASSGGGTGLTDTQYF
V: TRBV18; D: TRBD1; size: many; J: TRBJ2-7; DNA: TGTGCCAGCTCACGTCAAGGACAGGGCTACGAGCAGTACTTC; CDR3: CASSRQGQGYEQYF
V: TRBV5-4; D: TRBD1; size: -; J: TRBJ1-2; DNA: TGTGCCAGCAGCCGACAGGGGGCGGAGTATGGCTACACCTTC; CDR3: CASSRQGAEYGYTF
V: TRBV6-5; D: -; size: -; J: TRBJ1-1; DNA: TGTGCCAGCAACAACTACAGGGACACTGAAGCTTTCTTT; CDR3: CASNNYRDTEAFF
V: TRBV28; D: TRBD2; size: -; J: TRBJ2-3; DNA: TGTGCCAGCAGGGGGACTAGCGGTGGCACAGATACGCAGTATTTT; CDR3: CASRGTSGGTDTQYF
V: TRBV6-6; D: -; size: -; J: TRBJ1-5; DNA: TGTGCCAGCAGTTACGGGGGTAGCAATCAGCCCCAGCATTTT; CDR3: CASSYGGSNQPQHF